The clone carrying this T cell receptor (beta chain) has at least ten counts. The target antigen is unknown. Samples came from axillary lymph nodes draining the breast cancer. TCRdb passed the multiplex PCR reads through MiXCR, listing each CDR3 protein once. The table shows more than 80,000 distinct CDR3 sequences, with approximately 28% occurring only once. This record belongs to a study of breast tumors, draining lymph nodes, adjacent tissues. Overall study findings and caveats: That most tumor T cells come from lymph nodes remained unproven. Tumor and nontumor repertoires were significantly more similar in luminal-like than in basal-like breast cancer.

V lost 5 bases and J 1 base, leaving 15 bases between the germline ends. CDR1 is MNHEY, CDR2 SVGAGI, per germline. The CDR3 covers 15 residues. The source of this sequence is a female donor with breast cancer. Some clones in this sample may be carry-over from other donors' samples. V is TRBV6-5 and J is TRBJ2-7; D may be TRBD1 (6 bases). The material sequenced was axillary lymph node tissue. The CDR3 region is CASSPVGQGSYEQYF. DNA for the CDR3: TGTGCCAGCAGTCCGGTGGGCCAGGGGTCCTACGAGCAGTACTTC.